The 8 T cell receptor beta chains in this list originate from one sample, sequenced in a study of vaccination effects on CD4 cells after COVID-19. The assay was immunoSEQ multiplex PCR, and TCRdb's table has in-frame clones only and misses some. The table shows just over 55,000 clones, with about four fifths occurring only once. Which antigens these TCRs recognize remains unknown. Culture proceeded for 9 to 11 days, and CD4+ T cells were then isolated. Participants completed two doses of the BNT162b2 or mRNA-1273 vaccine. The material was CD4+ T cells from PBMCs cultured without peptide, obtained after COVID-19 vaccination. Receptors originate from a human donor who received a COVID-19 vaccine.

The V call is TRBV5-1, the J call TRBJ1-4; tentatively, D is TRBD1 (6 bases). Germline loops: CDR1 SGHRS, CDR2 YFSETQ. Between the trimmed V and J ends, which lost 6 bases and 4 bases, there was a span of 16 bases. The CDR3 extends over 15 amino acids. The CDR3 nucleotides are TGCGCCAGCACCCGAGGGGGGGACGGTAATGAAAAACTGTTTTTT. Protein product: CASTRGGDGNEKLFF.

The rearrangement links TRBV5-1 to TRBJ1-4; D remains unclear. The CDR3 extends over 13 amino acids. V was clipped by 4 bases and J by 3 bases, with 7 bases between them. Per germline, CDR1 SGHRS and CDR2 YFSETQ. This CDR3 reads CASSVRSNEKLFF. CDR3 DNA sequence: TGCGCCAGCAGCGTACGGTCTAATGAAAAACTGTTTTTT.

This sequence joins TRBV5-1 and TRBJ1-2; 10 nucleotides agree with TRBD1. V lost 4 bases, J lost 2 bases, and 2 bases stayed unmatched. Germline V gene data show CDR1 as SGHRS and CDR2 as YFSETQ. The CDR3 has 14 residues. CDR3 in amino acids: CASSPGQGNYGYTF. Written as DNA, the CDR3 is TGCGCCAGCAGCCCGGGACAGGGGAACTATGGCTACACCTTC. Combining the CDR3 with reference TRBV5-1 and TRBJ1-2 gives the whole variable domain KAGVTQTPRYLIKTRGQQVTLSCSPISGHRSVSWYQQTPGQGLQFLFEYFSETQRNKGNFPGRFSGRQFSNSRSEMNVSTLELGDSALYLCASSPGQGNYGYTFGSGTRLTVV.

The chain has TRBV6-5 and TRBJ2-1, with D tentatively TRBD1 (5 bases). The germline V and J ends were trimmed by 6 bases and 7 bases, with 7 bases remaining between them. The CDR3 loop spans 11 amino acids. Germline V gives CDR1 MNHEY, CDR2 SVGAGI. Here the CDR3 DNA reads TGTGCCAGCAGCCAGGGAAATGAGCAGTTCTTC. Amino acid sequence: CASSQGNEQFF.

V is TRBV28 and J is TRBJ1-5; D is undetermined. Germline lookup yields CDR1 MDHEN and CDR2 SYDVKM. The CDR3 has 14 residues. V lost 9 bases to trimming and J lost 6 bases, with 18 bases between them. CDR3 in DNA: TGTGCCAGTTCCTCAGGCGGTGGGAGTCAGCCCCAGCATTTT. Amino acids: CASSSGGGSQPQHF.

This clone was recorded a few times. V gene TRBV14 combines with J gene TRBJ2-7, with a weak D call TRBD2 (5 bases). The CDR3 loop spans 15 amino acids. Germline V CDR1 and CDR2: SGHDN, FVKESK. The V and J ends lost 1 base and 1 base respectively, with 11 bases between them. CDR3 region: CASSQGLRTSYEQYF. In nucleotides, the CDR3 is TGTGCCAGCAGCCAAGGACTAAGGACGTCCTACGAGCAGTACTTC.

The chain employs TRBV19 and TRBJ2-1; TRBD2 matches at 9 bases. The length of the CDR3 is 13 residues. CDR1 is LNHDA, CDR2 SQIVND, per germline (reference sequence). V trimming: 7 bases; J trimming: 7 bases; junction bases outside the gene matches: 5. The CDR3 loop is CASKRGRANEQFF. Written as DNA, the CDR3 is TGTGCCAGTAAGCGCGGGAGGGCGAATGAGCAGTTCTTC.

This clone was picked up a small number of times. The J gene is TRBJ1-2, the V gene TRBV2; maybe TRBD1 (6 bases). V lost 7 bases and J 5 bases, leaving 14 bases between the germline ends. Germline-derived CDR1 and CDR2 are SNHLY and FYNNEI. This CDR3 is 13 amino acids long. The CDR3: CASKYRGDYGYTF. The CDR3 nucleotides read TGTGCCAGCAAGTATAGGGGGGATTATGGCTACACCTTC.